The 19 T cell receptor beta chains below all came from one sample that was sequenced in a study of cytomegalovirus exposure and HLA in healthy donors. The PCR was carried out with 60 Vbeta primers and 13 Jbeta primers. Data came from immunoSEQ multiplex PCR; TCRdb stores just in-frame clones and leaves some out. The data contain about 150,000 clones, 70% of them singletons. Input material: PBMCs. The receptors were sampled from a woman aged 55-69 years in good health and CMV-seropositive.

J is TRBJ2-5 and V is TRBV29-1; TRBD1 agrees at 7 bases. The CDR3 contains 13 residues. Germline V gene lookup returns CDR1 SQVTM and CDR2 ANQGSEA. CDR3: CSVRDSRQETQYF. In nucleotides, the CDR3 is TGCAGTGTGAGGGACAGTCGACAAGAGACCCAGTACTTC.

V and J are TRBV6-5 and TRBJ1-1, with D possibly being TRBD1 (6 bases). The CDR3 totals 11 residues. CDR1 is MNHEY, CDR2 SVGAGI, per germline. Trimming cost V 2 bases and J 10 bases, with 8 bases left between them. CDR3 residues: CASSYQGRAFF. CDR3 bases: TGTGCCAGCAGTTACCAGGGGAGAGCTTTCTTT.

The V and J genes are TRBV28 and TRBJ1-1; no clear D. CDR3 length: 13 amino acids. With 3 bases removed from V and 0 bases from J, the gap between germline ends came to 5 bases. The germline CDR1 and CDR2 sequences are MDHEN and SYDVKM. The CDR3 DNA sequence: TGTGCCAGCAGTTTCCCCTTGAACACTGAAGCTTTCTTT. Translating it yields CASSFPLNTEAFF.

This chain uses TRBV2 with TRBJ2-2; D is possibly TRBD2 (5 bases). The CDR3 is 13 residues long. From germline, CDR1 is SNHLY and CDR2 FYNNEI. V shed 7 bases and J shed 3 bases, with 9 bases lying between them. The CDR3 is CASIPGDTGELFF. The CDR3 DNA sequence: TGTGCCAGCATTCCCGGGGACACCGGGGAGCTGTTTTTT.

This clone was seen once. This chain links TRBV5-1 with TRBJ1-1, with a possible D match to TRBD1 (5 bases). This CDR3 spans 14 amino acids. Per the germline V gene, CDR1 is SGHRS and CDR2 is YFSETQ. The germline V and J ends were trimmed by 0 bases and 2 bases, with 8 bases remaining between them. The CDR3 coding sequence is TGCGCCAGCAGCTTGGAGGGGCCTAACACTGAAGCTTTCTTT. The encoded protein is CASSLEGPNTEAFF.

V gene TRBV13 combines with J gene TRBJ2-7; TRBD2 is a possible D gene (6 bases). V lost 2 bases and J 6 bases, leaving 11 bases between the germline ends. Germline V gene lookup returns CDR1 PRHDT and CDR2 FYEKMQ (reference sequence). The CDR3 sequence is 13 residues long. The CDR3 DNA sequence: TGTGCCAGCAGCTTAATACGGGGGAGCGAGCAGTACTTC. This sequence encodes CASSLIRGSEQYF.

The chain employs TRBV29-1 and TRBJ1-1, with 9 bases lining up with TRBD1. The J segment lost 6 bases and the V segment lost 8 bases, leaving 10 bases of the junction unmatched. The CDR3 is 13 amino acids. Germline V lookup: CDR1 SQVTM, CDR2 ANQGSEA. This CDR3 reads CSTDPRTGAEAFF. DNA for the CDR3: TGCAGCACCGACCCCCGGACAGGGGCTGAAGCTTTCTTT. The full variable domain, rest sourced from reference TRBV29-1 and TRBJ1-1, is SAVISQKPSRDICQRGTSLTIQCQVDSQVTMMFWYRQQPGQSLTLIATANQGSEATYESGFVIDKFPISRPNLTFSTLTVSNMSPEDSSIYLCSTDPRTGAEAFFGQGTRLTVV.

V gene TRBV19 combines with J gene TRBJ2-7; TRBD1 agrees at 8 bases. This CDR3 region has 15 residues. V was pared by 3 bases and J by 0 bases, with 4 bases of the junction left unmatched. From germline, CDR1 is LNHDA and CDR2 SQIVND (reference sequence). The CDR3 DNA is TGTGCCAGTAGTATCGGGACAGGACTCTCCTACGAGCAGTACTTC. Its protein product is CASSIGTGLSYEQYF.

The chain employs TRBV7-7 and TRBJ1-3; D ambiguous. This CDR3 has 14 residues. V was cut by 1 base and J by 0 bases, with 4 bases left in between. Looked up from germline, CDR1 is SSHAT and CDR2 is FNYEAQ (reference sequence). CDR3 nucleotides: TGTGCCAGCAGCTTAGACAGCTCTGGAAACACCATATATTTT. This gives the protein CASSLDSSGNTIYF.

The chain links TRBV6-5 to TRBJ2-5, with TRBD2 identical over 7 bases. Germline lookup yields CDR1 MNHEY and CDR2 SVGAGI. Germline trimming cut 6 bases from V and 2 bases from J; bases unmatched to any gene: 6. This CDR3 region has 14 residues. The CDR3 region has the DNA TGTGCCAGCAGATCCCCGGGGGGACAAGAGACCCAGTACTTC. It is translated as CASRSPGGQETQYF.

The chain couples TRBV6-6 to TRBJ1-3; D possibly corresponds to TRBD1 (5 bases). The V gene lost 6 bases and the J gene lost 1 base, with 16 bases spanning the gap. The CDR3 is 16 residues long. Germline lookup yields CDR1 MNHNY and CDR2 SVGAGI (reference sequence). CDR3 loop: CASSPSRGNSGNTIYF. The CDR3 DNA sequence: TGTGCCAGCAGCCCTTCGCGGGGCAATTCTGGAAACACCATATATTTT.

A single count supports this clone. The V and J genes are TRBV5-1 and TRBJ1-2; D is unresolved. V was clipped by 4 bases and J by 8 bases, with 18 bases between them. This CDR3 has 14 residues. Germline CDR1 and CDR2: SGHRS and YFSETQ. CDR3 sequence reads: CASSTGEATEGYTF. CDR3 coding DNA: TGCGCCAGCAGCACCGGGGAGGCTACGGAAGGCTACACCTTC.

The CDR3 DNA is TGTGCCAGCAGCAAAGGGGGGAGGCTCCCGAACACTGAAGCTTTCTTT. It specifies CASSKGGRLPNTEAFF. The chain employs TRBV21-1 and TRBJ1-1. TRBV21-1 is classified as a pseudogene. The CDR3 totals 16 residues.

This clone was picked up one time. The chain uses TRBV5-1 and TRBJ2-5; a weak D match, TRBD1 (6 bases). The germline gives CDR1 SGHRS, CDR2 YFSETQ. V dropped 0 bases and J dropped 1 base, with 10 bases sitting between them. The CDR3 contains 15 residues. CDR3 bases: TGCGCCAGCAGCTTGGCCCCAGGGGTCCAAGAGACCCAGTACTTC. Translating gives CASSLAPGVQETQYF.

The chain joins TRBV28 to TRBJ2-3, with 7 bases fitting TRBD2. CDR3 size: 12 residues. Looked up from germline, CDR1 is MDHEN and CDR2 is SYDVKM. Germline trimming cut 6 bases from V and 11 bases from J; bases unmatched to any gene: 8. The DNA for the CDR3 is TGTGCCAGCAGCTTCCGGACTAGAAGGCAGTATTTT. It yields the protein CASSFRTRRQYF.

This clone appeared a few times. The chain is built from TRBV19 and TRBJ1-4, with 7 bases matching TRBD1. The junction had 7 bases not matched to a gene; V was cut back by 5 bases and J by 4 bases. Germline loops: CDR1 LNHDA, CDR2 SQIVND (reference sequence). This CDR3 region has 15 residues. DNA for the CDR3: TGTGCCAGTAGTCTACGGACAGGCCTTAATGAAAAACTGTTTTTT. Translation: CASSLRTGLNEKLFF.

The chain links TRBV28 to TRBJ2-1; the D gene is possibly TRBD2 (7 bases). Germline CDR1 is MDHEN and CDR2 is SYDVKM. Deletions cut 4 bases from V and 0 bases from J, with 13 bases between. The CDR3 has 16 amino acids. The CDR3 DNA reads TGTGCCAGCAGTTCCGCGGGGGCCGGCTCCTACAATGAGCAGTTCTTC. Encoded protein: CASSSAGAGSYNEQFF.

This chain uses TRBV7-2 with TRBJ2-1; D is perhaps TRBD2 (5 bases). V dropped 1 base and J dropped 12 bases, with 19 bases sitting between them. The CDR3 has 15 residues. Germline-derived CDR1 and CDR2 are SGHTA and FQGNSA. DNA of the CDR3: TGTGCCAGCAGCTTAGATAGGGAGCGGAGATCTCGGCAGTTCTTC. Its protein is CASSLDRERRSRQFF.

The chain combines TRBV28 with TRBJ1-1; possible D gene TRBD1, 5 bases. Per germline, CDR1 MDHEN and CDR2 SYDVKM. Trimming shortened V by 6 bases and J by 0 bases, and 14 bases separated the two germline ends. This CDR3 region has 15 residues. The CDR3 is CASRGEGQLNTEAFF. Written as DNA, the CDR3 is TGTGCCAGCAGGGGTGAAGGACAACTGAACACTGAAGCTTTCTTT.